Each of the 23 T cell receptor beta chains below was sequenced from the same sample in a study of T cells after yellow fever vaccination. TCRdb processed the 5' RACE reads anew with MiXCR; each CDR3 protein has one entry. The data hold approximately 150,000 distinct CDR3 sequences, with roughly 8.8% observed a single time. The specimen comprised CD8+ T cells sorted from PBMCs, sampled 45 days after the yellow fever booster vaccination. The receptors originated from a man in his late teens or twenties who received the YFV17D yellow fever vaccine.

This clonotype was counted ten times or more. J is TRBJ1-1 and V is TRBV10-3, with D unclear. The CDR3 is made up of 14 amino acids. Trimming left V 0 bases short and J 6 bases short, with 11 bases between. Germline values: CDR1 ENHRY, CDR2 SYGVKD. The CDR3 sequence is CAISESAGGAEAFF. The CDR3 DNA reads TGTGCCATCAGTGAGTCGGCGGGAGGAGCTGAAGCTTTCTTT.

DNA of the CDR3: TGTGCCAGCAGGGCGGGGGGGGAAATCAATGAGCAGTTCTTC. Translation: CASRAGGEINEQFF. The rearrangement joins TRBV6-2 or TRBV6-3 to TRBJ2-1; 9 positions agree with TRBD2. From germline, CDR1 is MNHEY and CDR2 SVGEGT. The CDR3 runs 14 residues. V lost 6 bases to trimming and J lost 6 bases; unmatched junction nucleotides: 6.

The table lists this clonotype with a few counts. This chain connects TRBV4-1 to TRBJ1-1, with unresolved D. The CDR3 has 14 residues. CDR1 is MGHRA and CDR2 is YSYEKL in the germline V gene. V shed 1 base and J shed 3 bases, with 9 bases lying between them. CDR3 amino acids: CASSQGVSHTEAFF. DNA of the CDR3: TGCGCCAGCAGCCAAGGGGTGAGCCACACTGAAGCTTTCTTT.

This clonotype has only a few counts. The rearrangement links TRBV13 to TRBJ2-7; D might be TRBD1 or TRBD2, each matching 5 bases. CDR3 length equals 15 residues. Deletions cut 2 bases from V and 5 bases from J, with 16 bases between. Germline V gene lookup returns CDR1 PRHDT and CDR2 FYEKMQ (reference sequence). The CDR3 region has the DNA TGTGCCAGCAGCTTAAGGGGTCACGGGAATAACGAGCAGTACGTC. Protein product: CASSLRGHGNNEQYV.

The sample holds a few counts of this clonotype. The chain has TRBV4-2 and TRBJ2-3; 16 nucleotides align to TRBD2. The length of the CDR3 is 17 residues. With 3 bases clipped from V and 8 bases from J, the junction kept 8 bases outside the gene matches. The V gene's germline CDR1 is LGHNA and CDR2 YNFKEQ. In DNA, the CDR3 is TGTGCCAGCAGCCAGGAGGGGACTAGCGGGGGGGCCGGTACGCAGTATTTT. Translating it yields CASSQEGTSGGAGTQYF.

Here the CDR3 reads CASSQALSGDSYEQYF. In nucleotides, the CDR3 is TGCGCCAGCAGCCAAGCCCTCTCAGGGGACTCCTACGAGCAGTACTTC. The rearrangement links TRBV4-3 to TRBJ2-7; possible D gene TRBD1, 6 bases. CDR1 is LGHNA, CDR2 YSLEER, per germline. CDR3 length: 16 residues. V was pared by 1 base and J by 0 bases, with 13 bases between.

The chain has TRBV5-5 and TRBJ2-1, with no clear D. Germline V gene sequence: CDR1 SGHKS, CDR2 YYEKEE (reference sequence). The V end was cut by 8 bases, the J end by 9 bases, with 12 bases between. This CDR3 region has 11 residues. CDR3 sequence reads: CASALGSEQFF. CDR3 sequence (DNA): TGTGCCAGTGCTTTAGGCAGTGAGCAGTTCTTC.

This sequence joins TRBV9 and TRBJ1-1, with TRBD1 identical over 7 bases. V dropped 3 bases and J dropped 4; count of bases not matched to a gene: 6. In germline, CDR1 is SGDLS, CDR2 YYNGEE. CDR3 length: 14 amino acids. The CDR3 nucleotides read TGTGCCAGCAGCGCCGGTCCAGGGGGCACTGAAGCTTTCTTT. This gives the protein CASSAGPGGTEAFF. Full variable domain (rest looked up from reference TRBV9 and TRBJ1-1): DSGVTQTPKHLITATGQRVTLRCSPRSGDLSVYWYQQSLDQGLQFLIQYYNGEERAKGNILERFSAQQFPDLHSELNLSSLELGDSALYFCASSAGPGGTEAFFGQGTRLTVV.

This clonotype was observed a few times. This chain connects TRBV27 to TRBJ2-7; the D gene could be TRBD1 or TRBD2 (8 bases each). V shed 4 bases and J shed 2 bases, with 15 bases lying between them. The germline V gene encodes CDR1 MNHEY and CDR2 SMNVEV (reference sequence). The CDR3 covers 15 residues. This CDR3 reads CASSSGGGQAYEQYF. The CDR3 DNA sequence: TGTGCCAGCAGTTCGGGGGGGGGACAGGCCTACGAGCAGTACTTC.

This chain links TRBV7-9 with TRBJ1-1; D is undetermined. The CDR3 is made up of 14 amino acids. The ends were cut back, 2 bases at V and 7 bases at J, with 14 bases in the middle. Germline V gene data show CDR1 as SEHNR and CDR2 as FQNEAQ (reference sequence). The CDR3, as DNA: TGTGCCAGCAGCTTAACTAGTCTCGGCGATGAAGCTTTCTTT. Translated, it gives CASSLTSLGDEAFF. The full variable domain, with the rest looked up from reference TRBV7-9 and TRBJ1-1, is DTGVSQNPRHKITKRGQNVTFRCDPISEHNRLYWYRQTLGQGPEFLTYFQNEAQLEKSRLLSDRFSAERPKGSFSTLEIQRTEQGDSAMYLCASSLTSLGDEAFFGQGTRLTVV.

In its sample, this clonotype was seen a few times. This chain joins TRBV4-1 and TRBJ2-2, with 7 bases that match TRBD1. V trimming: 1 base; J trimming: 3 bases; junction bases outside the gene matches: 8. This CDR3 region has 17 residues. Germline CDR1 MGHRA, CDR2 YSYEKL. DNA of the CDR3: TGCGCCAGCAGCCAAGCCGAAACCAGGGGGTACACCGGGGAGCTGTTTTTT. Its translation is CASSQAETRGYTGELFF.

CDR3 DNA: TGTTCGGTGGGCGACGACTTGAACACTGAAGCTTTCTTT. Amino acids: CSVGDDLNTEAFF. The chain uses TRBV12-3 or TRBV12-4 and TRBJ1-1, with no clear D. CDR3 length equals 13 residues.

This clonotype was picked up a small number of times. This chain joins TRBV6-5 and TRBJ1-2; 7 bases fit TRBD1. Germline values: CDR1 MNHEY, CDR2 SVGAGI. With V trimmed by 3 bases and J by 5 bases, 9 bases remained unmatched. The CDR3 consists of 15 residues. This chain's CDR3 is CASSYSGDSNYGYTF. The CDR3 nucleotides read TGTGCCAGCAGTTATTCGGGGGACAGTAATTATGGCTACACCTTC.

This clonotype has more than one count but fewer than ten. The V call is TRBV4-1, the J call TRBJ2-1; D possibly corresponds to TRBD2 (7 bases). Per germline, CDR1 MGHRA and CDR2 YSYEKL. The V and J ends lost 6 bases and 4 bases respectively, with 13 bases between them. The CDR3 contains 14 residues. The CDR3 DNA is TGCGCCAGCAGTTATAGGGGGGGGTACAATGAGCAGTTCTTC. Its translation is CASSYRGGYNEQFF.

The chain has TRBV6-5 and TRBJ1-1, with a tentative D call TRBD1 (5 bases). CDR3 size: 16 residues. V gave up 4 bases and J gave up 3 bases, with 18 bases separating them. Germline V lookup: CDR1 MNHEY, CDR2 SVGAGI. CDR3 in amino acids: CASSSLFRDGDTEAFF. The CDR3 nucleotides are TGTGCCAGCAGTTCCCTGTTCCGGGACGGGGACACTGAAGCTTTCTTT.

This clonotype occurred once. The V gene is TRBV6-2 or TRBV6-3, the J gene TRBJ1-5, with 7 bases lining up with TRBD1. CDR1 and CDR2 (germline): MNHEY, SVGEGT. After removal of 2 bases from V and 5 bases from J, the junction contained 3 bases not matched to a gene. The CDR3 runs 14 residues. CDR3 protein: CASSYATGYQPQHF. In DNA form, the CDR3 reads TGTGCCAGCAGTTACGCGACAGGGTATCAGCCCCAGCATTTT.

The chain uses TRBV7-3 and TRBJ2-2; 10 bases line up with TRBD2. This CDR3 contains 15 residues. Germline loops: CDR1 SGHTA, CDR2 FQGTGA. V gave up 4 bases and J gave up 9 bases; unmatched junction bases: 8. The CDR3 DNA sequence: TGTGCCAGCAGCTCAAGCGGGGGGGCAGGTCGGGAGCTGTTTTTT. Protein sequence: CASSSSGGAGRELFF.

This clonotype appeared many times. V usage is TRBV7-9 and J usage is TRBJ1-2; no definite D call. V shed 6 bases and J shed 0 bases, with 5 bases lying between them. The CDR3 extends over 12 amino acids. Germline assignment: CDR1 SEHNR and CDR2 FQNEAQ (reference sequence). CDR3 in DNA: TGTGCCAGCAGACAAGCTAACTATGGCTACACCTTC. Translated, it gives CASRQANYGYTF.

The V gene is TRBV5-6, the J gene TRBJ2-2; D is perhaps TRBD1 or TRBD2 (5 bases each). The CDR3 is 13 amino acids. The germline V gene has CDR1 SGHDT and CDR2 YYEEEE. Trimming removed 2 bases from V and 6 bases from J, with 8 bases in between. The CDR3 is CASSFGGPGELFF. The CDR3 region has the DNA TGTGCCAGCAGCTTTGGGGGACCCGGGGAGCTGTTTTTT.

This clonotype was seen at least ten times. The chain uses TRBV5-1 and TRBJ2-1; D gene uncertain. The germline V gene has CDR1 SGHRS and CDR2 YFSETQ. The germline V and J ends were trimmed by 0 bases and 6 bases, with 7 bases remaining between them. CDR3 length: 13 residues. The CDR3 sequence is CASSLAGGNEQFF. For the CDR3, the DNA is TGCGCCAGCAGCTTGGCCGGTGGCAATGAGCAGTTCTTC. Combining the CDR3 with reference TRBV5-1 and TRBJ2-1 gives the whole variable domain KAGVTQTPRYLIKTRGQQVTLSCSPISGHRSVSWYQQTPGQGLQFLFEYFSETQRNKGNFPGRFSGRQFSNSRSEMNVSTLELGDSALYLCASSLAGGNEQFFGPGTRLTVL.

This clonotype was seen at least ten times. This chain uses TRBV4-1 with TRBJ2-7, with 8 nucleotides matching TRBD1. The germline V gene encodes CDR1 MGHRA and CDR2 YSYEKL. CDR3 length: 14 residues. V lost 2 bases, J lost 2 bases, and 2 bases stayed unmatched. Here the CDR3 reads CASSQRQGPYEQYV. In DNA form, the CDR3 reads TGCGCCAGCAGCCAACGACAGGGGCCCTACGAGCAGTACGTC.

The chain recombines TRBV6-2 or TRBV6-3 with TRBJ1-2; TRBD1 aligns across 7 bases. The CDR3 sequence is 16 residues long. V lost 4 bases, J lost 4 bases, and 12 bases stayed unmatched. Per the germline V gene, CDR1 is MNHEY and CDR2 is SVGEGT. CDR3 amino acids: CASSLPDRQLSYGYTF. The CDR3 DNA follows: TGTGCCAGCAGTTTGCCGGACAGGCAACTCTCCTATGGCTACACCTTC.

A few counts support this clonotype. The CDR3 spells CAGTGGNNEQFF. The CDR3 DNA sequence: TGTGCCGGGACAGGGGGAAACAATGAGCAGTTCTTC. The rearrangement joins TRBV18 to TRBJ2-1; 11 bases match TRBD1. The CDR3 spans 12 residues. V shed 11 bases, J shed 5 bases, and the junction held 2 bases outside the gene matches. In germline, CDR1 is KGHSH, CDR2 LQKENI.